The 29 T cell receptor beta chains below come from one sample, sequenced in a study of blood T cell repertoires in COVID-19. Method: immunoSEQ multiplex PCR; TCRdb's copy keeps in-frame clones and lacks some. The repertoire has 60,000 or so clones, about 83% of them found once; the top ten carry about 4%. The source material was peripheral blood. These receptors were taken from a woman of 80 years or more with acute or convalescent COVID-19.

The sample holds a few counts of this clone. The DNA for the CDR3 is TGTGCCAGCAGCTTGGTGTCGCAGGCATCTCGCACAGATACGCAGTATTTT. Translated: CASSLVSQASRTDTQYF. The chain uses TRBV5-5 and TRBJ2-3; no definite D call. The germline CDR1 and CDR2 sequences are SGHKS and YYEKEE (reference sequence). The length of the CDR3 is 17 residues. With 0 bases removed from V and 1 base from J, the gap between germline ends came to 15 bases.

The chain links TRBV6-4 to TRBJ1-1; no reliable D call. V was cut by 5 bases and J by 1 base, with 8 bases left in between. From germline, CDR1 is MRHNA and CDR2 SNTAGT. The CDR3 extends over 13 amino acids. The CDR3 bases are TGTGCCAGCAGTCCTAACCAGAACACTGAAGCTTTCTTT. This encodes CASSPNQNTEAFF.

The CDR3 DNA sequence: TGTGCCAGTAGCCTGAGGGACTATGGCTACACCTTC. It codes for CASSLRDYGYTF. The chain recombines TRBV19 with TRBJ1-2, with D unclear. This CDR3 region has 12 residues. Trimming pared 6 bases from V and 3 bases from J, leaving 8 bases between. In germline, CDR1 is LNHDA, CDR2 SQIVND (reference sequence).

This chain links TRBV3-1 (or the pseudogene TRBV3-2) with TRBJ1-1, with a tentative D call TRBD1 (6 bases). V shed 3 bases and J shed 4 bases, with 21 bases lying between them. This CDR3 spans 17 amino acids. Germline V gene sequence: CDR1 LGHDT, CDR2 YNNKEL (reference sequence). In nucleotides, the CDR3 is TGTGCCAGCAGCCAGACCGGGACAAAAACATGGGGCACTGAAGCTTTCTTT. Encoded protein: CASSQTGTKTWGTEAFF.

The CDR3 coding sequence is TGTGCCAGCAGGCAAAGGACAGGGGTTAATGAAAAACTGTTTTTT. It yields the protein CASRQRTGVNEKLFF. V and J are TRBV28 and TRBJ1-4, with 9 bases lining up with TRBD1. V gave up 6 bases and J gave up 4 bases; unmatched junction bases: 6. Per germline, CDR1 MDHEN and CDR2 SYDVKM. CDR3 size: 15 residues.

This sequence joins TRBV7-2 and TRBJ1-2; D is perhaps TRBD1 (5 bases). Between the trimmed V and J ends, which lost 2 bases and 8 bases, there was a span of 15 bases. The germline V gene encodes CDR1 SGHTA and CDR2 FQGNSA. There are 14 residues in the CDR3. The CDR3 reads CASSLWGFGRGYTF. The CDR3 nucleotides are TGTGCCAGCAGCTTATGGGGCTTCGGGCGAGGCTACACCTTC.

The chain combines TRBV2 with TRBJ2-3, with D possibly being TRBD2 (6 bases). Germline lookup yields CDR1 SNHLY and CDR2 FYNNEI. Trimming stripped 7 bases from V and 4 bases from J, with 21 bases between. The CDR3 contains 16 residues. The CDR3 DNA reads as TGTGCCAGCATTCTACGAGGAGGGGTCGAACCAGATACGCAGTATTTT. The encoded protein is CASILRGGVEPDTQYF.

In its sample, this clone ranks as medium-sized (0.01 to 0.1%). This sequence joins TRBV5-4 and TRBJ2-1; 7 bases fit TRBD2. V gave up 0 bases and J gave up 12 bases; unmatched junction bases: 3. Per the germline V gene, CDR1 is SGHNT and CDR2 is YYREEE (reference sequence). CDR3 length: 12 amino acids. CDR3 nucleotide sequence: TGTGCCAGCAGCTTGGGGGAGGGCGGGCAGTTCTTC. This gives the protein CASSLGEGGQFF.

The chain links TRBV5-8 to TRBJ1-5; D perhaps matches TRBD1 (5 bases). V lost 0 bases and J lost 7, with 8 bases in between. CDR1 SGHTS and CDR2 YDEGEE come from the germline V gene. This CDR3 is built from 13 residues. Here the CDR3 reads CASSLVQGQPQHF. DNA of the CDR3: TGTGCCAGCAGCTTGGTCCAGGGCCAGCCCCAGCATTTT.

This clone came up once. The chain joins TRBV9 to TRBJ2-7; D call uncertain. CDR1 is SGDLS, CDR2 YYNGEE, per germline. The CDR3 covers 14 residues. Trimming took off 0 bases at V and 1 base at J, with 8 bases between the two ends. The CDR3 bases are TGTGCCAGCAGCGTAGTTGCGGTTTCCTACGAGCAGTACTTC. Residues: CASSVVAVSYEQYF.

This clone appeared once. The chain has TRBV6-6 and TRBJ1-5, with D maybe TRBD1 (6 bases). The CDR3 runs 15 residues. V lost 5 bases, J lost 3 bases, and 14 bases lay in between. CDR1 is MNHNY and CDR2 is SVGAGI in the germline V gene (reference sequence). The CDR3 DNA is TGTGCCAGCAGTCACCGTAACAGGGACAATCAGCCCCAGCATTTT. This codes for CASSHRNRDNQPQHF.

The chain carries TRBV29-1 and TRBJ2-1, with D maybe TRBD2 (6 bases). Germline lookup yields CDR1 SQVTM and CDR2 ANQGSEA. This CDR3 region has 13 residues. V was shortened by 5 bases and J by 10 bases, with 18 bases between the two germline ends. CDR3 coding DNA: TGCAGCGTTCTCGCACCTCTAAGCGGGGAGCAGTTCTTC. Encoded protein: CSVLAPLSGEQFF.

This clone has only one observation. The CDR3 protein is CASSPRQTYGYTF. The CDR3 coding sequence is TGTGCCAGCAGTCCCCGACAGACCTATGGCTACACCTTC. This chain links TRBV27 with TRBJ1-2, with TRBD1 as a possible D gene (5 bases). The V gene lost 5 bases and the J gene lost 4 bases, with 11 bases spanning the gap. Germline assignment: CDR1 MNHEY and CDR2 SMNVEV (reference sequence). This CDR3 contains 13 residues.

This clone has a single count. CDR3 nucleotides: TGTGCCAGCAGCTTACAGGGGACCGGGGAGCTGTTTTTT. It specifies CASSLQGTGELFF. The V gene is TRBV11-2, the J gene TRBJ2-2; possibly TRBD1 for D (6 bases). CDR1 and CDR2 (germline): SGHAT, FQNNGV. The V gene lost 2 bases and the J gene lost 5 bases, with 6 bases spanning the gap. CDR3 length equals 13 residues.

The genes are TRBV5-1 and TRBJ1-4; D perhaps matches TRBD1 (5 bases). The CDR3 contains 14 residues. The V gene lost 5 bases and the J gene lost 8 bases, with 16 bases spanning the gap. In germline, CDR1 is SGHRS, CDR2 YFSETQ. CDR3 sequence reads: CASSGAGLGEKLFF. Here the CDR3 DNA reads TGCGCCAGCAGTGGTGCAGGGTTGGGGGAAAAACTGTTTTTT.

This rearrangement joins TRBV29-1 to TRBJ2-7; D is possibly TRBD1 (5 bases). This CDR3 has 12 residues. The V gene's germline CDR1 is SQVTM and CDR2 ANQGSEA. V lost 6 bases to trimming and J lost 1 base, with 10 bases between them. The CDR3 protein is CSVKDTSYEQYF. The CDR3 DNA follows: TGCAGCGTGAAGGACACTTCCTACGAGCAGTACTTC.

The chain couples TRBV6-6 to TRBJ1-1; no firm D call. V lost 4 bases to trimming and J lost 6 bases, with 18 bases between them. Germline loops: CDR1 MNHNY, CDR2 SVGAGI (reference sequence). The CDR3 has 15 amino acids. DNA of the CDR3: TGTGCCAGCAGTTCCCTGGCGGTGGCAAAGGCTGAAGCTTTCTTT. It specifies CASSSLAVAKAEAFF.

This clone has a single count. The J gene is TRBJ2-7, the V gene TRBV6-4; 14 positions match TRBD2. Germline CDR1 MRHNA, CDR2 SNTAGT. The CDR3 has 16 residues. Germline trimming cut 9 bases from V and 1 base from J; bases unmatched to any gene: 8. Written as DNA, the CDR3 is TGTGCCAGTGGGACTAGCGGGAGCTTCGGTTCCTACGAGCAGTACTTC. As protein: CASGTSGSFGSYEQYF.

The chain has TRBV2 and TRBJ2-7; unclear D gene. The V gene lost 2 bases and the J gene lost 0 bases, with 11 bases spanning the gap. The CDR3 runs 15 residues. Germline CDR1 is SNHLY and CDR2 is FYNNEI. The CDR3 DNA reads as TGTGCCAGCAGTGAAAAATGGGCAGCCTCCTACGAGCAGTACTTC. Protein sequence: CASSEKWAASYEQYF.

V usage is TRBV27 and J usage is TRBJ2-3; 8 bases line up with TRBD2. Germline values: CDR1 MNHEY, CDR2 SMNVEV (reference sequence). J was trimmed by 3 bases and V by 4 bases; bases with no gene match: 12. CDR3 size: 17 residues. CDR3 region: CASSSPPAGDGTDTQYF. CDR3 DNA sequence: TGTGCCAGCAGTTCCCCCCCAGCGGGAGATGGGACAGATACGCAGTATTTT.

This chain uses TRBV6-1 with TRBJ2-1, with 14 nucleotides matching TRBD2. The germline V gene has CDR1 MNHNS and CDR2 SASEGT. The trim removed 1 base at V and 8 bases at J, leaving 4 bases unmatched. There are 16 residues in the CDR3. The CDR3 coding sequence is TGTGCCAGCAGTGAAGTGGGGACTAGCGGGAGCCATGAGCAGTTCTTC. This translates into CASSEVGTSGSHEQFF.

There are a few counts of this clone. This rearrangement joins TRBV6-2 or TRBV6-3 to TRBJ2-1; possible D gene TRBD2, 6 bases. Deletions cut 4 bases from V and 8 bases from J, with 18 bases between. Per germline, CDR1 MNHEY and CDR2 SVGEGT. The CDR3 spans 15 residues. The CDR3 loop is CASSSGGLTTHEQFF. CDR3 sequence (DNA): TGTGCCAGCAGTTCAGGTGGACTAACTACCCATGAGCAGTTCTTC.

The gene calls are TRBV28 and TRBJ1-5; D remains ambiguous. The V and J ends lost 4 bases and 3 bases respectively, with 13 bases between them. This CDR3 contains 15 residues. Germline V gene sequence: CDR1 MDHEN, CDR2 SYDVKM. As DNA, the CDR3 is TGTGCCAGCAGTTCAGCGGCGTCGTCCAATCAGCCCCAGCATTTT. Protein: CASSSAASSNQPQHF.

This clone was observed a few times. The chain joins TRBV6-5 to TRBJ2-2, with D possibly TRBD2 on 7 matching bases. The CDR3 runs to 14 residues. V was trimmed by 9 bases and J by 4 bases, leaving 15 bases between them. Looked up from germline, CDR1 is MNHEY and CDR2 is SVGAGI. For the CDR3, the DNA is TGTGCCAGTAGGAGGGGGGGCTCCACCGGGGAGCTGTTTTTT. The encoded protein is CASRRGGSTGELFF.

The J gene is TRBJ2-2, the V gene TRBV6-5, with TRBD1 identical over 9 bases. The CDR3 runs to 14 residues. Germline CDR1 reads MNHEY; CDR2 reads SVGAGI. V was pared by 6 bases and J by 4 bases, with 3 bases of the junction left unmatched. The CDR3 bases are TGTGCCAGCAGGACAGGGGGAGGCACCGGGGAGCTGTTTTTT. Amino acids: CASRTGGGTGELFF.

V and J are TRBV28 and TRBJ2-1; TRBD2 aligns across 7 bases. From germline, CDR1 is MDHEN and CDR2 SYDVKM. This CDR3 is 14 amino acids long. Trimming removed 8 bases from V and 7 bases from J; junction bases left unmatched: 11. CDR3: CASVSAGAGNEQFF. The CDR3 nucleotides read TGTGCCAGCGTAAGTGCGGGAGCGGGGAATGAGCAGTTCTTC.

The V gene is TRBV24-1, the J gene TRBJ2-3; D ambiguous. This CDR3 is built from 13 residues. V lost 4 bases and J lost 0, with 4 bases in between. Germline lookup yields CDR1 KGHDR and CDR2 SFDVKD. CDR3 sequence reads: CATSDRSTDTQYF. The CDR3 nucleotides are TGTGCCACCAGTGACAGGAGCACAGATACGCAGTATTTT.

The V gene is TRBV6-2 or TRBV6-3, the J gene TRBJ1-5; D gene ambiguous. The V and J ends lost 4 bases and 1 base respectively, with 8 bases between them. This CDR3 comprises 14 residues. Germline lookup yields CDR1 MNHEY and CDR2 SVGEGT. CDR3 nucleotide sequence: TGTGCCAGCAGTTTTTCGGGGAGCAATCAGCCCCAGCATTTT. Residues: CASSFSGSNQPQHF.

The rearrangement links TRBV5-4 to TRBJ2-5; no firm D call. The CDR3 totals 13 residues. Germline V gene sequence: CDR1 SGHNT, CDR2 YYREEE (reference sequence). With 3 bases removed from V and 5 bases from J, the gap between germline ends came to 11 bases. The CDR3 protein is CASSSNYVETQYF. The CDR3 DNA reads TGTGCCAGCAGCTCAAACTACGTTGAGACCCAGTACTTC.